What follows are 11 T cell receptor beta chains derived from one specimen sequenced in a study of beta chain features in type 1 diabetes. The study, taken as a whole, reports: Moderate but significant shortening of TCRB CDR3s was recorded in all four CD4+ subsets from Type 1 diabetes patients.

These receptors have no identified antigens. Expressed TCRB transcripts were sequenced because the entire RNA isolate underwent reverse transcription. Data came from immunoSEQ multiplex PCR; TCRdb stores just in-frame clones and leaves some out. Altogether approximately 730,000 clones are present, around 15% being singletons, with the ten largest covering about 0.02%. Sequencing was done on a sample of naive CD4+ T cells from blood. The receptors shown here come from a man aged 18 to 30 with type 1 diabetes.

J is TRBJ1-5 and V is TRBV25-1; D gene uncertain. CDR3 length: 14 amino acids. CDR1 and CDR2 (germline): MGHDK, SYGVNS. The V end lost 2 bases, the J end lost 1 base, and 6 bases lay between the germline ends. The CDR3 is CASSETHSNQPQHF. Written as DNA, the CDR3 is TGTGCCAGCAGTGAAACTCACAGCAATCAGCCCCAGCATTTT.

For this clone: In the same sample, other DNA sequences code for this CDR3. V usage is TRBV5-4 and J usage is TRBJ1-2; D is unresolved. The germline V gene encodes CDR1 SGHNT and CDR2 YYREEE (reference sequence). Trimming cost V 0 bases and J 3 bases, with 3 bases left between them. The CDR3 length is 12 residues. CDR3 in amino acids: CASSLDDYGYTF. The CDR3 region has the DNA TGTGCCAGCAGCTTGGACGACTATGGCTACACCTTC.

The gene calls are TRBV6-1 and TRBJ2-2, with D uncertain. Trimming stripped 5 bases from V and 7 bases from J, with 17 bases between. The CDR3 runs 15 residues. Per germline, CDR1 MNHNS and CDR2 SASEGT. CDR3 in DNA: TGTGCCAGCAGTCCGCCCGGGCCTAGGGTCGGGGAGCTGTTTTTT. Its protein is CASSPPGPRVGELFF.

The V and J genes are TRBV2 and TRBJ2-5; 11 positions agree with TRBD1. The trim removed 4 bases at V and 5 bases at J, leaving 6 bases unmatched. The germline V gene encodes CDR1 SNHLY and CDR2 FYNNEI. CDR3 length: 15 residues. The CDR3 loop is CASSALGTGGETQYF. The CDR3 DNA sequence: TGTGCCAGCAGTGCCCTAGGGACAGGGGGTGAGACCCAGTACTTC.

The chain's CDR3 is CASSFSGAGTDTQYF. In DNA form, the CDR3 reads TGTGCCAGCAGCTTCTCTGGGGCGGGCACAGATACGCAGTATTTT. The rearrangement joins TRBV7-8 to TRBJ2-3; D may be TRBD1 (5 bases). The CDR3 runs 15 residues. Germline CDR1 SGHVS, CDR2 FQNEAQ. Trimming stripped 3 bases from V and 1 base from J, with 11 bases between.

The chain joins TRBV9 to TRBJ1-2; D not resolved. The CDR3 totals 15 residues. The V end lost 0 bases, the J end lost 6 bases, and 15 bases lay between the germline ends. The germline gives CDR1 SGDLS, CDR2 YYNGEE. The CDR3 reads CASSVDIGSSHGYTF. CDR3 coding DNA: TGTGCCAGCAGCGTAGATATAGGCTCATCTCATGGCTACACCTTC.

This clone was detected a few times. The CDR3 DNA is TGTGCCAGCAGTGTGGAGGGCACGAACACCGGGGAGCTGTTTTTT. This gives the protein CASSVEGTNTGELFF. The chain employs TRBV6-4 and TRBJ2-2, with a weak D call TRBD2 (6 bases). Germline values: CDR1 MRHNA, CDR2 SNTAGT. The CDR3 spans 15 residues. Trimming took 4 bases from V and 0 from J, leaving 9 bases between them.

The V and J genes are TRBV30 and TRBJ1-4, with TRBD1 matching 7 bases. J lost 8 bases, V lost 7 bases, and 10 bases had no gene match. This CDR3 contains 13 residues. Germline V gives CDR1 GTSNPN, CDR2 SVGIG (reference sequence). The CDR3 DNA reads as TGTGCCTCTAGTTACAGGGGACAGGAAAAACTGTTTTTT. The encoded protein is CASSYRGQEKLFF.

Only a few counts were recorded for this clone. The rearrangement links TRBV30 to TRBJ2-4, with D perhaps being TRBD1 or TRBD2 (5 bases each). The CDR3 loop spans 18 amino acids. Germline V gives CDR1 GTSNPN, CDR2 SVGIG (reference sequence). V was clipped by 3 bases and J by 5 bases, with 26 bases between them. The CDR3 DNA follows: TGTGCCTGGAGCAATATTAGGGTATTTGGGGGAAGGGAAAACATTCAGTACTTC. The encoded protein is CAWSNIRVFGGRENIQYF.

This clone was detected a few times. The DNA of the CDR3 is TGTGCCAGCAGCTCCGTCGGGGGCACAGATACGCAGTATTTT. Its translation: CASSSVGGTDTQYF. V usage is TRBV7-9 and J usage is TRBJ2-3, with D possibly matching TRBD2 (5 bases). V lost 4 bases and J lost 1, with 9 bases in between. CDR1 is SEHNR and CDR2 is FQNEAQ in the germline V gene (reference sequence). CDR3 length equals 14 residues.

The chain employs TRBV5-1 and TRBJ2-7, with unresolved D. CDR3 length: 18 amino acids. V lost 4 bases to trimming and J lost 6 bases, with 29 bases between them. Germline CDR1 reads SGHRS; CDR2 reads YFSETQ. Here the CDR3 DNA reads TGCGCCAGCAGCCCCCAATCCCACCAGGCACCCGGACCTCGCGAGCAGTACTTC. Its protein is CASSPQSHQAPGPREQYF. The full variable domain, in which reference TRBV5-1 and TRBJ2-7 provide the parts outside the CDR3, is KAGVTQTPRYLIKTRGQQVTLSCSPISGHRSVSWYQQTPGQGLQFLFEYFSETQRNKGNFPGRFSGRQFSNSRSEMNVSTLELGDSALYLCASSPQSHQAPGPREQYFGPGTRLTVT.